One sample yielded the 32 T cell receptor beta chains listed below, sequenced in a study of CD8 T cells in ankylosing spondylitis. TCRdb redid the calling of the 5' RACE reads with MiXCR, one entry per CDR3 protein. The profile shows a few hundred thousand distinct CDR3 sequences, 11% of them singletons. The sequenced sample consisted of blood, either unsorted or a sorted T cell fraction (not recorded which). The receptors were gathered from a female donor with ankylosing spondylitis or in good health (not recorded which).

This clonotype was seen ten or more times. The chain links TRBV5-5 to TRBJ2-5; 10 nucleotides agree with TRBD2. V lost 4 bases to trimming and J lost 5 bases; unmatched junction nucleotides: 11. CDR3 length: 16 amino acids. Per the germline V gene, CDR1 is SGHKS and CDR2 is YYEKEE (reference sequence). CDR3 residues: CASSPPSSGSRETQYF. Here the CDR3 DNA reads TGTGCCAGCAGCCCACCCTCTAGCGGGAGCCGGGAGACCCAGTACTTC.

Note on this clonotype: The junction differs from germline at one of its ends, possibly a read error. V usage is TRBV12-3 or TRBV12-4 and J usage is TRBJ1-1; no reliable D call. There are 16 residues in the CDR3. CDR3 loop: CTSSFRAAEMNTEAFF. CDR3 nucleotide sequence: TGTACCAGCAGTTTTCGGGCAGCTGAAATGAACACTGAAGCTTTCTTT.

This clonotype was recorded a few times. This sequence joins TRBV28 and TRBJ2-7; possibly TRBD1 for D (6 bases). The germline CDR1 and CDR2 sequences are MDHEN and SYDVKM. Between the trimmed V and J ends, which lost 5 bases and 3 bases, there was a span of 26 bases. This CDR3 comprises 18 residues. The CDR3 DNA follows: TGTGCCAGCAGTCTACCAATTCCTCAGGGGCGCAAGGGCTACGAGCAGTACTTC. This gives the protein CASSLPIPQGRKGYEQYF.

This clonotype was detected many times. The chain uses TRBV20-1 and TRBJ2-2; D not certain. The V gene's germline CDR1 is DFQATT and CDR2 SNEGSKA (reference sequence). The CDR3 loop spans 14 amino acids. The germline V and J ends were trimmed by 5 bases and 5 bases, with 15 bases remaining between them. The CDR3 loop is CSAAWAVGTGELFF. CDR3 nucleotide sequence: TGCAGTGCTGCCTGGGCCGTGGGGACCGGGGAGCTGTTTTTT.

The genes are TRBV20-1 and TRBJ2-2; no reliable D call. V was clipped by 6 bases and J by 5 bases, with 16 bases between them. CDR3 size: 14 residues. The germline V gene encodes CDR1 DFQATT and CDR2 SNEGSKA (reference sequence). DNA for the CDR3: TGCAGTGCACGGATCACCGGGTTGACCGGGGAGCTGTTTTTT. This gives the protein CSARITGLTGELFF.

This clonotype has just a few counts. The chain carries TRBV20-1 and TRBJ1-3; 7 bases are shared with TRBD1. The CDR3 consists of 14 residues. Germline V gene data show CDR1 as DFQATT and CDR2 as SNEGSKA (reference sequence). The V segment lost 6 bases and the J segment 0 bases; nucleotides outside the gene matches: 5. This CDR3 reads CSAGGDSSGNTIYF. The CDR3 coding sequence is TGCAGTGCAGGGGGGGACAGCTCTGGAAACACCATATATTTT.

This clonotype appeared a few times. The rearrangement links TRBV7-2 to TRBJ2-7; D gene uncertain. Germline CDR1 is SGHTA and CDR2 is FQGNSA. V shed 2 bases and J shed 2 bases, with 7 bases lying between them. CDR3 length equals 13 residues. The CDR3 nucleotides are TGTGCCAGCAGCTTACCATCCCCCTACGAGCAGTACTTC. Its protein is CASSLPSPYEQYF.

This clonotype has at least ten counts. The CDR3 loop reads CSAGRQGSQPQHF. The CDR3 nucleotides are TGCAGTGCTGGAAGACAGGGGTCGCAGCCCCAGCATTTT. The chain combines TRBV20-1 with TRBJ1-5; 8 bases align to TRBD1. Trimming took 5 bases from V and 7 from J; bases not matched to a gene: 7. Germline assignment: CDR1 DFQATT and CDR2 SNEGSKA (reference sequence). CDR3 length equals 13 residues.

The table lists this clonotype with many counts. The chain couples TRBV28 to TRBJ1-3; TRBD1 matches at 8 bases. From germline, CDR1 is MDHEN and CDR2 SYDVKM. V lost 2 bases, J lost 4 bases, and 10 bases stayed unmatched. This CDR3 spans 17 amino acids. The CDR3 protein is CASSLIGQGRLGNTIYF. In DNA form, the CDR3 reads TGTGCCAGCAGTTTAATCGGACAGGGTCGGTTAGGAAACACCATATATTTT.

In this sample, this clonotype turned up once. A much larger clone is a single base away; this may be a read error. The chain carries TRBV4-2 and TRBJ2-5; the D gene is possibly TRBD1 (5 bases). The J call may be in error: the DNA end matches TRBJ2-1 better. The CDR3 consists of 13 residues. Germline V CDR1 and CDR2: LGHNA, YNFKEQ. Here the CDR3 DNA reads TGTGCCAGCAGCCAGAGGACACAAGAGACCCAGTTCTTC. Amino acids: CASSQRTQETQFF.

This clonotype was detected many times. The rearrangement joins TRBV20-1 to TRBJ2-1; D perhaps matches TRBD1 (6 bases). The germline CDR1 and CDR2 sequences are DFQATT and SNEGSKA (reference sequence). Trimming took 4 bases from V and 5 from J, leaving 15 bases between them. The CDR3 length is 14 residues. In DNA form, the CDR3 reads TGCAGTGCTATAGGCAGGGGCAAACACAATGAGCAGTTCTTC. Its protein is CSAIGRGKHNEQFF.

This clonotype has at least ten counts. The rearrangement links TRBV9 to TRBJ2-6; D is possibly TRBD1 or TRBD2 (5 bases each). The CDR3 runs 18 residues. The germline CDR1 and CDR2 sequences are SGDLS and YYNGEE. The V end was cut by 0 bases, the J end by 0 bases, with 13 bases between. CDR3 sequence reads: CASSVGGYTLSGANVLTF. The DNA for the CDR3 is TGTGCCAGCAGCGTAGGGGGGTACACGCTCTCTGGGGCCAACGTCCTGACTTTC.

This clonotype was counted many times. This sequence joins TRBV20-1 and TRBJ2-6; TRBD1 might be the D (6 bases). The germline gives CDR1 DFQATT, CDR2 SNEGSKA (reference sequence). The V and J ends lost 3 bases and 10 bases respectively, with 10 bases between them. This CDR3 comprises 12 residues. The CDR3 DNA is TGCAGTGCTAGTAGTCAGGGGAACGTCCTGACTTTC. Amino acids: CSASSQGNVLTF.

The V gene is TRBV29-1, the J gene TRBJ2-2; D unresolved. The CDR3 loop spans 10 amino acids. Germline CDR1 is SQVTM and CDR2 is ANQGSEA. V was trimmed by 6 bases and J by 5 bases, leaving 4 bases between them. CDR3 bases: TGCAGCGTGAAGACCGGGGAGCTGTTTTTT. Translation: CSVKTGELFF.

This clonotype was seen ten or more times. The chain combines TRBV20-1 with TRBJ2-1; the match to TRBD2 covers 7 bases. CDR3 length equals 11 residues. Trimming at V came to 5 bases and at J to 11 bases, leaving 6 bases not matched to a gene. Germline loops: CDR1 DFQATT, CDR2 SNEGSKA (reference sequence). The CDR3 protein is CSAWDYKKQFF. CDR3 in DNA: TGCAGTGCTTGGGACTATAAAAAGCAGTTCTTC.

This chain uses TRBV5-1 with TRBJ2-3; D remains ambiguous. The CDR3 length is 13 residues. The V gene lost 0 bases and the J gene lost 5 bases, with 7 bases spanning the gap. Germline CDR1 SGHRS, CDR2 YFSETQ. The DNA for the CDR3 is TGCGCCAGCAGCTTGGATGGTGTAGATACGCAGTATTTT. Residues: CASSLDGVDTQYF.

This clonotype was observed at least ten times. V usage is TRBV7-2 and J usage is TRBJ1-3; maybe TRBD1 (5 bases). CDR1 is SGHTA and CDR2 is FQGNSA in the germline V gene. Trimming took off 5 bases at V and 0 bases at J, with 14 bases between the two ends. CDR3 length equals 16 residues. CDR3 sequence: CASSGRQNSSGNTIYF. Written as DNA, the CDR3 is TGTGCCAGCAGCGGGCGACAGAATTCCTCTGGAAACACCATATATTTT.

Remarks on this clonotype: Given a much more abundant clone one base away, this may be a read error. This chain connects TRBV5-1 to TRBJ1-1; D may be TRBD1 (5 bases). Germline V gives CDR1 SGHRS, CDR2 YFSETQ. Trimming took off 0 bases at V and 3 bases at J, with 6 bases between the two ends. The CDR3 covers 13 residues. DNA for the CDR3: TGCGCCAGCAGCTTGGGACAGCACACTGAAGCTTTCTTT. This sequence encodes CASSLGQHTEAFF.

Ten or more counts support this clonotype. The chain employs TRBV28 and TRBJ2-3; 12 positions agree with TRBD2. Germline CDR1 MDHEN, CDR2 SYDVKM. This CDR3 is built from 15 residues. V was clipped by 6 bases and J by 7 bases; unmatched bases: 8. This CDR3 reads CASSSSGRARNTQYF. CDR3 nucleotide sequence: TGTGCCAGCAGCTCTAGCGGGAGGGCCAGGAATACGCAGTATTTT.

This clonotype was observed a few times. The chain combines TRBV2 with TRBJ2-6; 7 bases match TRBD2. The CDR3 sequence is 16 residues long. Germline V gene lookup returns CDR1 SNHLY and CDR2 FYNNEI. Germline trimming cut 5 bases from V and 2 bases from J; bases unmatched to any gene: 6. The CDR3 region has the DNA TGTGCCAGCAGTCCGACCACTAGCGCTGGGGCCAACGTCCTGACTTTC. It encodes CASSPTTSAGANVLTF.

This clonotype was seen repeatedly, ten times or more. The chain couples TRBV6-5 to TRBJ2-7; D could derive from TRBD1 or TRBD2 (5 bases each). This CDR3 has 12 residues. Per the germline V gene, CDR1 is MNHEY and CDR2 is SVGAGI. Trimming stripped 5 bases from V and 5 bases from J, with 10 bases between. The CDR3 coding sequence is TGTGCCAGCAGTCCGGGACCAAACGAGCAGTACTTC. This encodes CASSPGPNEQYF.

This clonotype was seen ten or more times. This chain uses TRBV5-1 with TRBJ2-3, with D tentatively TRBD1 (5 bases). The CDR3 loop spans 16 amino acids. The V and J ends lost 0 bases and 2 bases respectively, with 13 bases between them. In germline, CDR1 is SGHRS, CDR2 YFSETQ. The CDR3: CASSLEGVGSTDTQYF. The CDR3 coding sequence is TGCGCCAGCAGCTTGGAAGGGGTGGGCTCCACAGATACGCAGTATTTT.

This clonotype turned up a few times. The genes are TRBV15 and TRBJ2-1, with 8 nucleotides matching TRBD1. The V segment lost 5 bases and the J segment 9 bases; nucleotides outside the gene matches: 3. The CDR3 extends over 12 amino acids. CDR1 is LNHNV, CDR2 YYDKDF, per germline (reference sequence). The CDR3 protein is CATSHRGFEQFF. Written as DNA, the CDR3 is TGTGCCACCAGCCACAGGGGGTTTGAGCAGTTCTTC.

The V call is TRBV20-1, the J call TRBJ2-7; 9 nucleotides align to TRBD1. Per germline, CDR1 DFQATT and CDR2 SNEGSKA (reference sequence). This CDR3 has 15 residues. With 5 bases clipped from V and 3 bases from J, the junction kept 11 bases outside the gene matches. CDR3 residues: CSAAPGTGSLYEQYF. The CDR3 DNA reads as TGCAGTGCTGCCCCCGGGACAGGGTCCCTCTACGAGCAGTACTTC.

The chain has TRBV3-1 and TRBJ2-5, with D maybe TRBD2 (5 bases). With 4 bases removed from V and 2 bases from J, the gap between germline ends came to 14 bases. Germline V gene lookup returns CDR1 LGHDT and CDR2 YNNKEL (reference sequence). CDR3 length: 15 residues. CDR3 bases: TGTGCCAGCAGCCTTCGGACCGGGAAGCAAGAGACCCAGTACTTC. Its translation: CASSLRTGKQETQYF.

This clonotype was picked up many times. The J gene is TRBJ2-3, the V gene TRBV20-1; tentative D call: TRBD2 (5 bases). Germline loops: CDR1 DFQATT, CDR2 SNEGSKA (reference sequence). The CDR3 runs 15 residues. V was cut by 0 bases and J by 6 bases, with 16 bases left in between. CDR3 residues: CSAREMVGAADTQYF. In DNA form, the CDR3 reads TGCAGTGCTAGAGAAATGGTGGGAGCGGCGGATACGCAGTATTTT.

This clonotype was counted ten times or more. This chain joins TRBV20-1 and TRBJ1-5, with TRBD1 matching 8 bases. Germline CDR1 and CDR2: DFQATT and SNEGSKA (reference sequence). After removal of 5 bases from V and 5 bases from J, the junction contained 2 bases not matched to a gene. The length of the CDR3 is 12 residues. CDR3 bases: TGCAGTGCTGGACAGGGTTATCAGCCCCAGCATTTT. Translated: CSAGQGYQPQHF.

The table lists this clonotype with a few counts. The gene calls are TRBV28 and TRBJ1-1; no reliable D call. The V end lost 4 bases, the J end lost 1 base, and 10 bases lay between the germline ends. The CDR3 loop spans 14 amino acids. From germline, CDR1 is MDHEN and CDR2 SYDVKM. The DNA for the CDR3 is TGTGCCAGCAGTTACCCGTTGGAGAACACTGAAGCTTTCTTT. Translated, it gives CASSYPLENTEAFF.

This clonotype was detected a few times. V usage is TRBV3-1 and J usage is TRBJ1-1; no clear D gene. Germline V lookup: CDR1 LGHDT, CDR2 YNNKEL (reference sequence). The ends were cut back, 1 base at V and 4 bases at J, with 16 bases in the middle. CDR3 length: 16 amino acids. The CDR3 sequence is CASSQAGSRTGTEAFF. The CDR3 nucleotides are TGTGCCAGCAGCCAAGCAGGTTCCCGGACGGGCACTGAAGCTTTCTTT.

This clonotype was detected many times. J is TRBJ1-5 and V is TRBV7-2; D is possibly TRBD1 (5 bases). Germline V gene data show CDR1 as SGHTA and CDR2 as FQGNSA. The ends were cut back, 6 bases at V and 0 bases at J, with 12 bases in the middle. The CDR3 runs to 15 residues. In DNA form, the CDR3 reads TGTGCCAGCAGTTCGGGACCATATAGCAATCAGCCCCAGCATTTT. It specifies CASSSGPYSNQPQHF.

This clonotype came up many times. A read error may explain this, as a much larger clone is one base away. The rearrangement joins TRBV12-3 or TRBV12-4 to TRBJ1-1; D gene uncertain. The CDR3 is 13 residues long. Trimming shortened V by 2 bases and J by 1 base, and 5 bases separated the two germline ends. The CDR3 DNA reads TGTGCCAGCAGTTTATTGGCGAACACTGAAGCTTTCTTT. This gives the protein CASSLLANTEAFF.

The rearrangement links TRBV28 to TRBJ2-1; tentatively, D is TRBD2 (6 bases). Germline V gene sequence: CDR1 MDHEN, CDR2 SYDVKM. Trimming left V 6 bases short and J 2 bases short, with 17 bases between. This CDR3 is 16 amino acids long. The CDR3 DNA is TGTGCCAGCAGACTCCGGGACTCTGGGGCCTACAATGAGCAGTTCTTC. Its protein is CASRLRDSGAYNEQFF.